This T cell receptor (beta chain) emerged from a study of blood T cell repertoires in COVID-19. The J segment lost 4 bases and the V segment lost 1 base, leaving 5 bases of the junction unmatched. Germline V CDR1 and CDR2: SGHRS, YFSETQ. CDR3 length: 14 amino acids. This clone has only a few counts. The table came from immunoSEQ multiplex PCR; TCRdb's copy has only in-frame clones and leaves some out. Of 150,000 to 200,000 clones in the sample, roughly 83% were seen once. This chain joins TRBV5-1 and TRBJ2-7, with 7 bases fitting TRBD1. Sequenced input: PBMCs or T cells enriched from blood (not recorded which). The receptor comes from a woman aged 55-70 years who had recovered from COVID-19. The DNA of the CDR3 is TGCGCCAGCAGCTTGCGGACAGGCCGTTACGAGCAGTACTTC. Its protein product is CASSLRTGRYEQYF.